Detailed here is one T cell receptor beta chain. The record originates from a study of blood T cell repertoires in COVID-19. Study overall: Donors in the United States, Italy and Spain gave samples during acute or convalescent COVID-19.

J was trimmed by 2 bases and V by 3 bases; bases with no gene match: 7. The CDR3 runs to 18 residues. Germline CDR1 and CDR2: SGHRS and YFSETQ. Authors' methods: Nucleated cell number was recorded as an estimate derived from reference gene primer amplification. The repertoire was sequenced with immunoSEQ multiplex PCR; TCRdb's copy has only in-frame clones and lacks some. V and J calls and clone size are copied from that table; D and trimming were computed from the DNA. The data hold fewer than 350,000 clones, with roughly 86% observed a single time. Sequences were obtained from PBMCs or T cells enriched from blood (not recorded which). This TCR was recovered from a woman aged 30 to 39 who had recovered from COVID-19. The genes are TRBV5-1 and TRBJ2-3; the match to TRBD2 covers 15 bases. CDR3 amino acids: CASSSGLAGGGDTDTQYF. In nucleotides, the CDR3 is TGCGCCAGCAGCTCCGGACTAGCGGGAGGGGGTGACACAGATACGCAGTATTTT.